Many counts were recorded for the clone carrying this T cell receptor beta chain. Its antigen remains unknown. RNA transcripts served as template for amplifying TCR beta CDR3 sequences. The first-round RT-PCR employed HTBI primers together with the Qiagen OneStep RT-PCR kit. A multiplex PCR was then performed as the second round. TCRdb processed the multiplex PCR reads anew with MiXCR; each CDR3 protein has one entry. The sample lists 340,000 or so distinct CDR3 sequences, 15% to 20% occurring once. This sample was taken from a study of Graves' ophthalmopathy and Graves' hyperthyroidism. Turning to the study itself: Peripheral blood sampling preceded any treatment and occurred at initial diagnosis.

Findings and caveats of the study: Blood shared most expanded thyroid clonotypes above 0.001 frequency. The model's prediction of ophthalmopathy progression had around 70% sensitivity and approximately 77% specificity.

The authors diagnosed from clinical symptoms, serum thyroxine, TRAb, thyroid ultrasound and orbital computed tomography. This clonotype was obtained from an adult man with Graves' ophthalmopathy. Sequencing input: peripheral blood.

CDR3 amino acids: CASSPGSGANNQPQHF. The CDR3 DNA sequence: TGCGCCAGCAGCCCGGGCTCGGGGGCAAACAATCAGCCCCAGCATTTT. This rearrangement joins TRBV5-1 to TRBJ1-5; maybe TRBD1 (6 bases). CDR1 is SGHRS and CDR2 is YFSETQ in the germline V gene. The CDR3 is 16 amino acids. V lost 4 bases, J lost 3 bases, and 17 bases lay in between.